The sequence of this T cell receptor beta chain was determined in a study of blood T cell repertoires in COVID-19. Study at large: From the United States, Italy and Spain came samples of acute and convalescent COVID-19.

Germline lookup yields CDR1 LGHNT and CDR2 FRNRAP. The CDR3 has 15 residues. Germline trimming cut 4 bases from V and 3 bases from J; bases unmatched to any gene: 9. The table came from immunoSEQ multiplex PCR; TCRdb's copy has only in-frame clones and leaves some out. Of approximately 250,000 clones listed, 86% are singletons. This rearrangement joins TRBV12-5 to TRBJ2-7, with 7 bases matching TRBD1. The sequencing sample was made of peripheral blood. The TCR originated in a man aged 40-55 years with active or convalescent COVID-19. The CDR3 spells CASGSTGTAFYEQYF. In nucleotides, the CDR3 is TGTGCTAGTGGTTCAACCGGGACAGCATTCTACGAGCAGTACTTC. The full variable domain, its missing parts supplied by reference TRBV12-5 and TRBJ2-7, is DARVTQTPRHKVTEMGQEVTMRCQPILGHNTVFWYRQTMMQGLELLAYFRNRAPLDDSGMPKDRFSAEMPDATLATLKIQPSEPRDSAVYFCASGSTGTAFYEQYFGPGTRLTVT.